This entry is about one T cell receptor beta chain. The antigen remains unidentified. The data originate from a study of response to subunit inactivated influenza vaccine. Points from the study as a whole: Seasonal influenza vaccination, on each occasion, was suggested by the authors to recruit few new T cells.

V lost 1 base and J 2 bases, leaving 7 bases between the germline ends. The CDR3 contains 14 residues. The germline CDR1 and CDR2 sequences are MNHEY and SVGAGI. TCRdb itself ran the RT-PCR reads through MiXCR, one entry per CDR3 protein. The sample holds 750,000 to 850,000 distinct CDR3 sequences, approximately 18% seen once. The specimen was PBMCs from blood, collected roughly 5 days after vaccination. The sequence was obtained from a man aged 50 to 60 who received an inactivated influenza vaccine. J is TRBJ2-3 and V is TRBV6-5; D is unclear. The DNA of the CDR3 is TGTGCCAGCAGTTACTGGTGGACCACAGATACGCAGTATTTT. Translating it yields CASSYWWTTDTQYF.